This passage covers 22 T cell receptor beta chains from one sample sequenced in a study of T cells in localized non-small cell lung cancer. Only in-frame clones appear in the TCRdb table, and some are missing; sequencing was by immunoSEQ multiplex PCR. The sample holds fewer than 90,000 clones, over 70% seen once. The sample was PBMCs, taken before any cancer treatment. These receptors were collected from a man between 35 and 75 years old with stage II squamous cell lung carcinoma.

The CDR3 sequence: CASSRQGSGNTIYF. The DNA of the CDR3 is TGTGCCAGCAGCCGACAGGGCTCTGGAAACACCATATATTTT. This sequence joins TRBV7-2 and TRBJ1-3; TRBD1 aligns across 7 bases. With V trimmed by 5 bases and J by 0 bases, 1 base remained unmatched. CDR3 length equals 14 residues. Germline CDR1 and CDR2: SGHTA and FQGNSA.

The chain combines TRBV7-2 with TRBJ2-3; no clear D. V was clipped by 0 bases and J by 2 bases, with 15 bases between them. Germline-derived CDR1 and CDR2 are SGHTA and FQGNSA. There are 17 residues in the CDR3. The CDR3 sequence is CASSLAYPNMFTDTQYF. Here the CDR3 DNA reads TGTGCCAGCAGCTTAGCTTACCCGAATATGTTCACAGATACGCAGTATTTT.

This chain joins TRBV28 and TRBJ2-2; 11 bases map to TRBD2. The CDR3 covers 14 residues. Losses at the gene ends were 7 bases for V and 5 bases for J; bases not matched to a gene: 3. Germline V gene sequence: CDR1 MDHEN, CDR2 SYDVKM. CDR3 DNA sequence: TGTGCCAGCACCGTAGCGGGAGGGACCGGGGAGCTGTTTTTT. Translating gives CASTVAGGTGELFF.

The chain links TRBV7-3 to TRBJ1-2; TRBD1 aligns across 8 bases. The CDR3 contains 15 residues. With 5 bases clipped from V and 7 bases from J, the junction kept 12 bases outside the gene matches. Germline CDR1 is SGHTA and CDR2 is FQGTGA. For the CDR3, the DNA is TGTGCCAGCAGCCCGACGACAGGGGCAGGATCTGGCTACACCTTC. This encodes CASSPTTGAGSGYTF.

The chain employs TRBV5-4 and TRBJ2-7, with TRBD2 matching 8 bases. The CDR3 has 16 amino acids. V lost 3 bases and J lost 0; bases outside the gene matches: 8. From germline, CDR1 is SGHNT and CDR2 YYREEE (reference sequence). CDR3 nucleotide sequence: TGTGCCAGCAGCTCTCCCCCCGGGGGGGGCTCCTACGAGCAGTACTTC. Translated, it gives CASSSPPGGGSYEQYF.

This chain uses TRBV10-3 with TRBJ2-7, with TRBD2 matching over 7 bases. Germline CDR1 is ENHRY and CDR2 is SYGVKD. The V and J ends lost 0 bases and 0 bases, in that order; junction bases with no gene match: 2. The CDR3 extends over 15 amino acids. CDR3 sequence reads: CAISESSGTSYEQYF. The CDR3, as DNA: TGTGCCATCAGTGAGTCGAGCGGGACCTCCTACGAGCAGTACTTC.

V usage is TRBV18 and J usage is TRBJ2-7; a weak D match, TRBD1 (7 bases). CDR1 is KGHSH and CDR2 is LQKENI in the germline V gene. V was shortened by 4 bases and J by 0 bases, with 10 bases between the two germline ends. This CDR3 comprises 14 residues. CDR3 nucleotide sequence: TGTGCCAGCTCACTCCAGGGGGGCTCCTACGAGCAGTACTTC. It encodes CASSLQGGSYEQYF.

CDR3 in amino acids: CASSELSSYNSPLHF. As DNA, the CDR3 is TGTGCCAGCAGCGAGTTGAGCTCCTATAATTCACCCCTCCACTTT. The chain uses TRBV6-5 and TRBJ1-6; unclear D gene. CDR1 and CDR2 (germline): MNHEY, SVGAGI. The CDR3 consists of 15 residues. Trimming removed 6 bases at V and 0 bases at J, with 9 bases between.

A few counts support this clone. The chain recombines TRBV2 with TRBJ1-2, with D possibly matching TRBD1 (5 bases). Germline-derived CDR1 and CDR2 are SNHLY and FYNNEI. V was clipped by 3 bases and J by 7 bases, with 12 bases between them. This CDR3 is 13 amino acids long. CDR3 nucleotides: TGTGCCAGCAGTGAGAGACAGAGGTTTGGCTACACCTTC. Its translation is CASSERQRFGYTF.

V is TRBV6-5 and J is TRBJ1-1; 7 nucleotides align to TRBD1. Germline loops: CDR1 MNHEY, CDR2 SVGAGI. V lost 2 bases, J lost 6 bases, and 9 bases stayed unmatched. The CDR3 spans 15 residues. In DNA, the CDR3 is TGTGCCAGCAGTTACGAGACAGGGAGTTTAGCTGAAGCTTTCTTT. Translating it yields CASSYETGSLAEAFF.

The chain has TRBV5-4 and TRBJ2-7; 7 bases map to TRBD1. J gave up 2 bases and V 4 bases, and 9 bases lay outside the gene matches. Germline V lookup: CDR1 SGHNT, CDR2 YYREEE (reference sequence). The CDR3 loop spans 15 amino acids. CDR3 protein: CASSPTGSVTYEQYF. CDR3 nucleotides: TGTGCCAGCAGCCCGACAGGGAGTGTGACCTACGAGCAGTACTTC.

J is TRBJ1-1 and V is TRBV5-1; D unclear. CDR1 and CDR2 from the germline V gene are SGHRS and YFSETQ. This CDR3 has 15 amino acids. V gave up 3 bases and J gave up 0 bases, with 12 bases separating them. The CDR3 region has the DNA TGCGCCAGCAGCTCTACAAATTTAATGAACACTGAAGCTTTCTTT. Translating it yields CASSSTNLMNTEAFF.

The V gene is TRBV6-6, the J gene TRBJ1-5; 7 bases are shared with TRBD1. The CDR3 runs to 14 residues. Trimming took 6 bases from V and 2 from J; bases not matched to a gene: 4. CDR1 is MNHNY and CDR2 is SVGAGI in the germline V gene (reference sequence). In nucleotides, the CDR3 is TGTGCCAGCAGGGGAGGACAGGGCAATCAGCCCCAGCATTTT. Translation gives CASRGGQGNQPQHF.

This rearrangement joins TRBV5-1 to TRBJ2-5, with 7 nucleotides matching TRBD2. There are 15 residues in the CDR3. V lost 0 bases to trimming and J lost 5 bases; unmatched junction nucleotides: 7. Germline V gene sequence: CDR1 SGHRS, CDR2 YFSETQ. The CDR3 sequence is CASSLAGGGRETQYF. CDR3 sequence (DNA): TGCGCCAGCAGCTTGGCTGGGGGGGGTCGGGAGACCCAGTACTTC.

The CDR3 DNA follows: TGTGCCACCAGCAGAGGAAGAGGGCGTAGTGCTGGGGCCAACGTCCTGACTTTC. Encoded protein: CATSRGRGRSAGANVLTF. The chain joins TRBV15 to TRBJ2-6; TRBD2 is a possible D gene (5 bases). The CDR3 loop spans 18 amino acids. Between the trimmed V and J ends, which lost 1 base and 2 bases, there was a span of 15 bases. Germline V gene data show CDR1 as LNHNV and CDR2 as YYDKDF (reference sequence).

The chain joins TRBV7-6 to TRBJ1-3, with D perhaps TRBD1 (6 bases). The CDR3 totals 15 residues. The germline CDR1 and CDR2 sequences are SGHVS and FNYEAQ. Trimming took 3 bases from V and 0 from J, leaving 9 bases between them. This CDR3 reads CASSLGHSSGNTIYF. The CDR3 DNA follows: TGTGCCAGCAGCTTGGGACACAGCTCTGGAAACACCATATATTTT.

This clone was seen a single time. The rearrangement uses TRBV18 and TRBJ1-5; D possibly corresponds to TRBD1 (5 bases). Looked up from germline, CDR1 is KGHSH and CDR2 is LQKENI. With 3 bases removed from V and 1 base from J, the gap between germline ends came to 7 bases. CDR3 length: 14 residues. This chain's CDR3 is CASSPGASNQPQHF. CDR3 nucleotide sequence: TGTGCCAGCTCACCTGGGGCCAGCAATCAGCCCCAGCATTTT.

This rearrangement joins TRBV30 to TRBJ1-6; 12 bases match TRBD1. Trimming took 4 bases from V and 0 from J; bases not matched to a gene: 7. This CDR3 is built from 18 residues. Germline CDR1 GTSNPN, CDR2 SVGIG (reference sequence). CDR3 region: CAWKWDRGLSSYNSPLHF. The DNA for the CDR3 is TGTGCCTGGAAATGGGACAGGGGGCTGAGCTCCTATAATTCACCCCTCCACTTT.

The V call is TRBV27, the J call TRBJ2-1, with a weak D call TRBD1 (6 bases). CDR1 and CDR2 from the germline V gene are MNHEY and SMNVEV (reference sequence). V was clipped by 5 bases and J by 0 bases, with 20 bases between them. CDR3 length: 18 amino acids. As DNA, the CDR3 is TGTGCCAGCAGTCTCATTTACCGGGACACCCTCTCCTACAATGAGCAGTTCTTC. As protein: CASSLIYRDTLSYNEQFF.

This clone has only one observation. In nucleotides, the CDR3 is TGTGCCAGTGGGCTGGACAGGGGGAACGAGCAGTACTTC. Translated, it gives CASGLDRGNEQYF. This rearrangement joins TRBV19 to TRBJ2-7; 10 nucleotides agree with TRBD1. V was pared by 8 bases and J by 5 bases, with 6 bases of the junction left unmatched. The germline CDR1 and CDR2 sequences are LNHDA and SQIVND (reference sequence). The CDR3 is 13 amino acids.

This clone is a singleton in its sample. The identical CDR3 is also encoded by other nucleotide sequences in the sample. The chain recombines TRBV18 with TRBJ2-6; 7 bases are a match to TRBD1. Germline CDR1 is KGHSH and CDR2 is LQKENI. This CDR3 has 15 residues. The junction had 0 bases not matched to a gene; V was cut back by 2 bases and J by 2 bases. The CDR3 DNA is TGTGCCAGCTCACCAACAGGGGCTGGGGCCAACGTCCTGACTTTC. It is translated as CASSPTGAGANVLTF.

The CDR3 region is CASSHLNRGTNEKLFF. CDR3 DNA: TGTGCCAGCAGTCACCTAAACAGGGGGACTAATGAAAAACTGTTTTTT. The chain couples TRBV2 to TRBJ1-4; TRBD1 matches at 8 bases. Germline loops: CDR1 SNHLY, CDR2 FYNNEI. The ends lost 5 bases at V and 2 bases at J; junction bases unmatched: 7. The CDR3 extends over 16 amino acids. Filled out from reference TRBV2 and TRBJ1-4, the complete variable domain reads EPEVTQTPSHQVTQMGQEVILRCVPISNHLYFYWYRQILGQKVEFLVSFYNNEISEKSEIFDDQFSVERPDGSNFTLKIRSTKLEDSAMYFCASSHLNRGTNEKLFFGSGTQLSVL.